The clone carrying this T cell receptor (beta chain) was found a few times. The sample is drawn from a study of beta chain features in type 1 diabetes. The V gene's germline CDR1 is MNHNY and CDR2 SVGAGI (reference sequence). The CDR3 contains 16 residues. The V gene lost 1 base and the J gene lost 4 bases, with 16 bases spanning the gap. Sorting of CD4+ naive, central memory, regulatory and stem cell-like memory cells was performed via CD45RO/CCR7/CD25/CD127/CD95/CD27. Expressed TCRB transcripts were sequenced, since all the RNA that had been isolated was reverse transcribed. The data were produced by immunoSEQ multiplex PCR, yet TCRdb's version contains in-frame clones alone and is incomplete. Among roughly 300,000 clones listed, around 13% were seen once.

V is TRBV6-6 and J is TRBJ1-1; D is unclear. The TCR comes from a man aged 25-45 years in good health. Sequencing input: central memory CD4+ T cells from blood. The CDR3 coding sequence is TGTGCCAGCAGTTACTTACCCCGGGCGGTAAGCACTGAAGCTTTCTTT. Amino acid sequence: CASSYLPRAVSTEAFF.